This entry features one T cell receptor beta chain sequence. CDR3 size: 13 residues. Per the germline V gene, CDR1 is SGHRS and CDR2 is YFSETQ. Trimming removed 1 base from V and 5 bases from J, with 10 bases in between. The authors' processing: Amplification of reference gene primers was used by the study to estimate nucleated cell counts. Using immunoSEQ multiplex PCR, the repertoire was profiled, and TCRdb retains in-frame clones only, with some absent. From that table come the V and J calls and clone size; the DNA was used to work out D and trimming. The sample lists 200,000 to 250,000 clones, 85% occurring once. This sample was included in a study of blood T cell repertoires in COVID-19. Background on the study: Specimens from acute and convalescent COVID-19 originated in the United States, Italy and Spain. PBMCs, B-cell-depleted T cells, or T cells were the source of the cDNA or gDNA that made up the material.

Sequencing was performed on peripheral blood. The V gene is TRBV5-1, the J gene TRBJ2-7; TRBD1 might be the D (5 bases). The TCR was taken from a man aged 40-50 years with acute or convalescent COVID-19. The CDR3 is CASSLRWGNEQYF. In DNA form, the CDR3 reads TGCGCCAGCAGCTTGCGGTGGGGCAACGAGCAGTACTTC.